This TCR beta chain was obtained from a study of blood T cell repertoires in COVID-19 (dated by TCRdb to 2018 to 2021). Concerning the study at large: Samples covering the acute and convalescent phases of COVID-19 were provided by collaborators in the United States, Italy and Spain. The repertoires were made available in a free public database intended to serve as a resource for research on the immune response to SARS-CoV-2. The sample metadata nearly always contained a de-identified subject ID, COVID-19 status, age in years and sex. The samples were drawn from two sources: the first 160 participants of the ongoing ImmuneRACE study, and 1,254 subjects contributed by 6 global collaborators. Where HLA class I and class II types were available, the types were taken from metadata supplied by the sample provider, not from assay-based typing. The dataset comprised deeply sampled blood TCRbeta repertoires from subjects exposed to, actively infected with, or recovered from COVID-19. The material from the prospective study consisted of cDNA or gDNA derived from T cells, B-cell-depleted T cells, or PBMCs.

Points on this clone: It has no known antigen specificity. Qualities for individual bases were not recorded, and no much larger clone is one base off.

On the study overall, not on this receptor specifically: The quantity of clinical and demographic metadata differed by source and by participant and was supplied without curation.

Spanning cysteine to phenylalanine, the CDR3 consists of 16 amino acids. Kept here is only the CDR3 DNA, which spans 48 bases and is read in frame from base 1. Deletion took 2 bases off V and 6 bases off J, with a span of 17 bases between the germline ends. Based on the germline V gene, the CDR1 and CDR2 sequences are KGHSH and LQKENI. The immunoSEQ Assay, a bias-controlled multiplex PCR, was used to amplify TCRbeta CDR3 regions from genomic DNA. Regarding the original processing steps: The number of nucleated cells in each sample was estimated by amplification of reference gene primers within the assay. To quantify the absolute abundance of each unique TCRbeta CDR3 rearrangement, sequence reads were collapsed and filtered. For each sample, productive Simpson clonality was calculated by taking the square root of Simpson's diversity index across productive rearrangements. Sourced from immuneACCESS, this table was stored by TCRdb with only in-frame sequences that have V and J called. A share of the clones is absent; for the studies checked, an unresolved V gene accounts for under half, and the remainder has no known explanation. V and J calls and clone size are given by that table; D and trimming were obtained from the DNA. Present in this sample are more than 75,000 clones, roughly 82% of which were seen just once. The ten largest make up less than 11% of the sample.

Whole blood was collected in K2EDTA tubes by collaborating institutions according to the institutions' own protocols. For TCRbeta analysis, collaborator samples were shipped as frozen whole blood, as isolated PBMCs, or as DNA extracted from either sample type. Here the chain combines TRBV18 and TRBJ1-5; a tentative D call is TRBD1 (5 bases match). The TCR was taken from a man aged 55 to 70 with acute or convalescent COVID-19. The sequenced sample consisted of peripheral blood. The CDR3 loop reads CASSPSGGVLGQPQHF. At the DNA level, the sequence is TGTGCCAGCTCACCATCGGGGGGGGTGCTCGGTCAGCCCCAGCATTTT.